This T cell receptor beta chain came from a study of blood T cell repertoires in COVID-19. Study summary: Material from acute and convalescent COVID-19 was sourced from the United States, Italy and Spain.

The CDR3 is 18 amino acids. Losses at the gene ends were 4 bases for V and 4 bases for J; bases not matched to a gene: 15. Germline V gene data show CDR1 as SGHRS and CDR2 as YFSETQ. Original processing notes: Estimates of nucleated cell counts were drawn from the amplification of reference gene primers. Assay used: immunoSEQ multiplex PCR; TCRdb lists only in-frame clones, some missing. V and J calls and clone size are as listed in that table; D and trimming were resolved from the DNA. The sample lists about 150,000 clones; over 80% were seen once. The source material was peripheral blood. This receptor was taken from a man at least 80 years old with acute or convalescent COVID-19. The chain couples TRBV5-1 to TRBJ2-3; 10 bases match TRBD2. The CDR3 protein is CASSRRLKREGQADTQYF. The CDR3 DNA reads TGCGCCAGCAGCCGACGACTAAAGCGGGAGGGCCAGGCAGATACGCAGTATTTT.